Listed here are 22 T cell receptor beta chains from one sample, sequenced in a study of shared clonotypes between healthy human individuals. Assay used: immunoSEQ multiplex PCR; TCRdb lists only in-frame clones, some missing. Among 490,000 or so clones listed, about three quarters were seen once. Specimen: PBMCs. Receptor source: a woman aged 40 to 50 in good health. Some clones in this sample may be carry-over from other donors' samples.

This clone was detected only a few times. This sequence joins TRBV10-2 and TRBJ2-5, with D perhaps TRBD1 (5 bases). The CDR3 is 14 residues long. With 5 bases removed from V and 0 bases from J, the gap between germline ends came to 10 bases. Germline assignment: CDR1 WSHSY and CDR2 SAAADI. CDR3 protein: CASSLQDNQETQYF. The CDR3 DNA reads TGCGCCAGCAGTTTACAGGACAACCAAGAGACCCAGTACTTC.

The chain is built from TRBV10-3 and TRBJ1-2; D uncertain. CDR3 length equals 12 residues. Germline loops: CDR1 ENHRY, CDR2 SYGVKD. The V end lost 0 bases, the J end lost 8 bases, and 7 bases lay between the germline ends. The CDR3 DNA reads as TGTGCCATCAGTGAGTCTGGAGAAGGCTACACCTTC. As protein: CAISESGEGYTF.

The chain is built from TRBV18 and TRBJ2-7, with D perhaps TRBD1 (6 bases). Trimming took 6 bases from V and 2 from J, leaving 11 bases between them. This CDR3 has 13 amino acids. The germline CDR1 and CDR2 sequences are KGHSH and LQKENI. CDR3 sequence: CASSQTGTYEQYF. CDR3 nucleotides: TGTGCCAGCTCGCAAACAGGGACCTACGAGCAGTACTTC. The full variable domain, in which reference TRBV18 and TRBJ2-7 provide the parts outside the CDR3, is NAGVMQNPRHLVRRRGQEARLRCSPMKGHSHVYWYRQLPEEGLKFMVYLQKENIIDESGMPKERFSAEFPKEGPSILRIQQVVRGDSAAYFCASSQTGTYEQYFGPGTRLTVT.

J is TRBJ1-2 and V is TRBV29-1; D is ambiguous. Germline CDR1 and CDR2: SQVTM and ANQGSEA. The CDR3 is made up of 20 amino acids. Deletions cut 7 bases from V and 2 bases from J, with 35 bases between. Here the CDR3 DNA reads TGCAGCGCCTTGCACAGTGACCTCCCTCCATTTAACCCTTTCAACTATGGCTACACCTTC. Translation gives CSALHSDLPPFNPFNYGYTF.

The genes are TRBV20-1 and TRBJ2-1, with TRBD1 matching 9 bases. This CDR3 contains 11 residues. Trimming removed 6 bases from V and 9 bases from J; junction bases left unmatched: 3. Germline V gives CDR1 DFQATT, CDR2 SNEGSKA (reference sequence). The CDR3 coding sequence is TGCAGTGCAAGGACAGGGGCTGAGCAGTTCTTC. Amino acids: CSARTGAEQFF.

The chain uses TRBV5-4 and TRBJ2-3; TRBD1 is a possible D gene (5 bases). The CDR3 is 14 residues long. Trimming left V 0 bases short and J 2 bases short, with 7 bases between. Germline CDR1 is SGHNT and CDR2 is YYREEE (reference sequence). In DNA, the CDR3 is TGTGCCAGCAGCTTGGCGACAGACACAGATACGCAGTATTTT. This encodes CASSLATDTDTQYF.

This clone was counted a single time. This CDR3 reads CSVGLRQGAYNEQFF. The DNA of the CDR3 is TGCAGCGTGGGACTACGACAGGGGGCCTACAATGAGCAGTTCTTC. This chain uses TRBV29-1 with TRBJ2-1, with TRBD1 matching over 9 bases. The CDR3 contains 15 residues. V lost 6 bases, J lost 2 bases, and 8 bases stayed unmatched. The germline gives CDR1 SQVTM, CDR2 ANQGSEA.

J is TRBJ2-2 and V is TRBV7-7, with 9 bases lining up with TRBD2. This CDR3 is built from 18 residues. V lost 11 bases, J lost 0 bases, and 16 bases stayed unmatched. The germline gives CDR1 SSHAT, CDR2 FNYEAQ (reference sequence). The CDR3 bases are TGTGCCCCCGAGGGGCTTAGCGGGAGCACCGCGAACACCGGGGAGCTGTTTTTT. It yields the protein CAPEGLSGSTANTGELFF.

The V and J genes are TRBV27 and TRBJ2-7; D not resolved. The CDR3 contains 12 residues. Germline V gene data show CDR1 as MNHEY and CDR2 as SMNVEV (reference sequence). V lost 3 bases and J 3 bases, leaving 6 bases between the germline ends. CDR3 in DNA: TGTGCCAGCAGTTTTCACGGCTACGAGCAGTACTTC. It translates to CASSFHGYEQYF.

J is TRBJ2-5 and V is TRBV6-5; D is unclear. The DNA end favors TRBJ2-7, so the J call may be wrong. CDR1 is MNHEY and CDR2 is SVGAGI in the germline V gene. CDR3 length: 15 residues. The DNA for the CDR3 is TGTGCCAGCAGTTACTCGTTTCAGAGACCCTACGAGCAGTACTTC. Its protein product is CASSYSFQRPYEQYF.

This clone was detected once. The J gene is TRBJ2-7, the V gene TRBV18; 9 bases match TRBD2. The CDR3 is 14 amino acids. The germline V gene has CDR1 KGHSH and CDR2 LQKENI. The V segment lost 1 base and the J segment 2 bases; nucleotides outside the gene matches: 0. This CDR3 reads CASSPLAGAYEQYF. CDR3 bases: TGTGCCAGCTCACCACTAGCGGGAGCCTACGAGCAGTACTTC.

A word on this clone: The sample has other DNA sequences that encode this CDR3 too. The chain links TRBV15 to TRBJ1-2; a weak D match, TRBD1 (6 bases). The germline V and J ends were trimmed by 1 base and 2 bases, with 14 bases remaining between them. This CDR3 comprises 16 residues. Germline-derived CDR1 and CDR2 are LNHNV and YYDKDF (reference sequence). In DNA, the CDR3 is TGTGCCACCAGCAGAGGGGAGGTTGACAGGAACTATGGCTACACCTTC. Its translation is CATSRGEVDRNYGYTF.

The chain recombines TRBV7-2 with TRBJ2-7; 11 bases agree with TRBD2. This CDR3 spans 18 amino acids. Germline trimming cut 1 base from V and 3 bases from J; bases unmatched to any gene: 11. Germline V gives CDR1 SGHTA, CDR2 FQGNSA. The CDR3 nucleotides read TGTGCCAGCAGCTTAGTCCCTTCTAGCGGGAGGTATGGCTACGAGCAGTACTTC. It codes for CASSLVPSSGRYGYEQYF.

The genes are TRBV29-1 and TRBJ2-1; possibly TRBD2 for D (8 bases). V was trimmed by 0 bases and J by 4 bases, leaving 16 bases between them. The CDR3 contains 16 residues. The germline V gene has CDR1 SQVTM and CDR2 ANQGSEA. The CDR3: CSVEDYIAGQYNEQFF. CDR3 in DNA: TGCAGCGTTGAAGATTATATAGCGGGACAGTACAATGAGCAGTTCTTC.

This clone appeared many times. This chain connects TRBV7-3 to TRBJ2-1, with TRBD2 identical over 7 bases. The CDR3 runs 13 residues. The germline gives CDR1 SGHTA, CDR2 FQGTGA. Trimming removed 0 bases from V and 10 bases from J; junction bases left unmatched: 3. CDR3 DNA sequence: TGTGCCAGCAGCTTAACCCCGGGACTAGAGCAGTTCTTC. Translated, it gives CASSLTPGLEQFF.

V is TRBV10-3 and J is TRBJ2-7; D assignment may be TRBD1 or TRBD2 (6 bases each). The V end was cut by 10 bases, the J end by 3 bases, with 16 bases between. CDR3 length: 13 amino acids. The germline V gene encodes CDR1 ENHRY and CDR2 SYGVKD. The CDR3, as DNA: TGTGCCACCGCCGGGGGCAGGGACTACGAGCAGTACTTC. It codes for CATAGGRDYEQYF.

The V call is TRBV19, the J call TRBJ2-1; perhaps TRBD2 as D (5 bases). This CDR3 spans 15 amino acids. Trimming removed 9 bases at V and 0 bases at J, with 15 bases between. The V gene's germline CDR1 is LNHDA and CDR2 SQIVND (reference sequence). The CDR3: CASNPDGSSYNEQFF. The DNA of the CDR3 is TGTGCCAGCAATCCCGATGGGAGCTCCTACAATGAGCAGTTCTTC.

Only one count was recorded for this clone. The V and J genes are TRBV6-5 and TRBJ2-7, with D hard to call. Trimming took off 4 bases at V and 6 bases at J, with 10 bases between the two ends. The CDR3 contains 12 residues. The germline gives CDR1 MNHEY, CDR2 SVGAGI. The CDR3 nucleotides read TGTGCCAGCAGTTCGCTATTCTCCGAGCAGTACTTC. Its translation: CASSSLFSEQYF.

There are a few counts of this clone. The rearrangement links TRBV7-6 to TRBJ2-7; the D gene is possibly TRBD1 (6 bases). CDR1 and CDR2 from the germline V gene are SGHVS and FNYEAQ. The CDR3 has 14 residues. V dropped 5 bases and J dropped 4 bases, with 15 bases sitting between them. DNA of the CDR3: TGTGCCAGCAGCGCCCGTCAGGGACAATACGAGCAGTACTTC. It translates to CASSARQGQYEQYF.

The DNA for the CDR3 is TGTGCCAGCAGTTTATCGTGGGCAGGAACCGGGGAGCTGTTTTTT. Translation gives CASSLSWAGTGELFF. This chain joins TRBV27 and TRBJ2-2; unclear D gene. The CDR3 totals 15 residues. Germline V lookup: CDR1 MNHEY, CDR2 SMNVEV (reference sequence). Trimming took 0 bases from V and 5 from J, leaving 10 bases between them.

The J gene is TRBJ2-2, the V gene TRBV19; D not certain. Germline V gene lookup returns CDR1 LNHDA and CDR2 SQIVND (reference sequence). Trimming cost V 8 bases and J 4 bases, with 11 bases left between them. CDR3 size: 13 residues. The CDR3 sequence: CASDQLGTGELFF. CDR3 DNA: TGTGCCAGTGACCAGTTGGGCACCGGGGAGCTGTTTTTT.

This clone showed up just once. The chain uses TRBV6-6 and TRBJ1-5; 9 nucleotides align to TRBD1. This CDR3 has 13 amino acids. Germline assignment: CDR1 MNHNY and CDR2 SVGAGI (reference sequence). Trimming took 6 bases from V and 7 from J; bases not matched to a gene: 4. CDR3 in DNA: TGTGCCAGCAGGCGGACAGGGGAACAGCCCCAGCATTTT. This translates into CASRRTGEQPQHF.